This T cell receptor (beta chain) came from a study of a mutant IDH1 vaccine in newly diagnosed glioma. Study details: The treated group averaged about 39 years old and was about 60% male, roughly 40% female. The earlier regimen, radiotherapy, temozolomide, or both, was most often both.

Repertoires were generated with immunoSEQ multiplex PCR, while TCRdb's copy carries only in-frame clones and drops some. The sample holds approximately 54,000 clones, roughly 80% seen once. The time point here: baseline, week 1 (first vaccination visit). Treatment given: pre-vaccination baseline after standard-of-care therapy. Study-wide results and caveats: Seemingly, top peripheral T cell clonotype changes bore no relation to pseudoprogression.

This clone was seen just once. Antigen unknown. CDR1 is GTSNPN and CDR2 is SVGIG in the germline V gene (reference sequence). This CDR3 spans 14 amino acids. V lost 1 base and J lost 3; bases outside the gene matches: 5. This receptor was taken from a man aged 18 to 30 with glioma. This chain links TRBV30 with TRBJ2-7, with 8 positions matching TRBD1. Sequencing used PBMCs, obtained from a glioma patient treated with radiotherapy, temozolomide or both. The CDR3 nucleotides are TGTGCCTGGAGTGGAGGGACAGGAGACTACGAGCAGTACTTC. This encodes CAWSGGTGDYEQYF. Complete variable domain (other parts from reference TRBV30 and TRBJ2-7): SQTIHQWPATLVQPVGSPLSLECTVEGTSNPNLYWYRQAAGRGLQLLFYSVGIGQISSEVPQNLSASRPQDRQFILSSKKLLLSDSGFYLCAWSGGTGDYEQYFGPGTRLTVT.